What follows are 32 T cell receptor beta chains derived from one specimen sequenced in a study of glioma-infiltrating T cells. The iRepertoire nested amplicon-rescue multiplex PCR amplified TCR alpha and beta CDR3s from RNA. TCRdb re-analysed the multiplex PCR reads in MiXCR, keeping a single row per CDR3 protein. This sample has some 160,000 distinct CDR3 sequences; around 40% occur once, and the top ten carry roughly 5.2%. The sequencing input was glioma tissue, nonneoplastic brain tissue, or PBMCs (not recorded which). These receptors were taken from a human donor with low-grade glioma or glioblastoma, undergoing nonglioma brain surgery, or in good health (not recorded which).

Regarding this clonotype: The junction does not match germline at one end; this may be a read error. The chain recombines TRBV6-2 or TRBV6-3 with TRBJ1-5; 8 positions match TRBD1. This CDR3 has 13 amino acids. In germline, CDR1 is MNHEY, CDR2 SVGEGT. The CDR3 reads CASSRQGFQPQNF. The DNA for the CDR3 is TGTGCCAGCAGTAGACAGGGGTTTCAGCCCCAGAATTTT.

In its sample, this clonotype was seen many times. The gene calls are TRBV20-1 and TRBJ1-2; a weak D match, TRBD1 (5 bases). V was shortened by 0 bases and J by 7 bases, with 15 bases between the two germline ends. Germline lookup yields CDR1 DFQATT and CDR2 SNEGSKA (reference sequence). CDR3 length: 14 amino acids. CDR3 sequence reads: CSARDLSGGGGYTF. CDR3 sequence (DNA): TGCAGTGCTAGAGATCTCAGTGGGGGAGGTGGCTACACCTTC.

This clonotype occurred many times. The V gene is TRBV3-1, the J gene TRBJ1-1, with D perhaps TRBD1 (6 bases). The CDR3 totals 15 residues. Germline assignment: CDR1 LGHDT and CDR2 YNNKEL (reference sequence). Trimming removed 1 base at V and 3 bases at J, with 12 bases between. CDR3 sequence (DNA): TGTGCCAGCAGCCAAGCAGGGGCAGGGGACACTGAAGCTTTCTTT. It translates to CASSQAGAGDTEAFF.

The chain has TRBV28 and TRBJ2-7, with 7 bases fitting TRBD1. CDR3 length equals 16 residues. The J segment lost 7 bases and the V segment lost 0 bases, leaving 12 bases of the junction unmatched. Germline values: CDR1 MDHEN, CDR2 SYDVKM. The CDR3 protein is CASSLWGLDRTYEQYF. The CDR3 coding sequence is TGTGCCAGCAGTTTATGGGGTCTGGACAGGACGTATGAGCAGTACTTC. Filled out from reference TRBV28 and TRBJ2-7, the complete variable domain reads DVKVTQSSRYLVKRTGEKVFLECVQDMDHENMFWYRQDPGLGLRLIYFSYDVKMKEKGDIPEGYSVSREKKERFSLILESASTNQTSMYLCASSLWGLDRTYEQYFGPGTRLTVT.

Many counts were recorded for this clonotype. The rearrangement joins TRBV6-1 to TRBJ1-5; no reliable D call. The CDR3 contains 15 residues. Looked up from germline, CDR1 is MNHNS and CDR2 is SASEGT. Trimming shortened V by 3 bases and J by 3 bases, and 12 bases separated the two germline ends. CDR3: CASSDGQQFNQPQHF. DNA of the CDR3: TGTGCCAGCAGTGATGGCCAGCAGTTCAATCAGCCCCAGCATTTT.

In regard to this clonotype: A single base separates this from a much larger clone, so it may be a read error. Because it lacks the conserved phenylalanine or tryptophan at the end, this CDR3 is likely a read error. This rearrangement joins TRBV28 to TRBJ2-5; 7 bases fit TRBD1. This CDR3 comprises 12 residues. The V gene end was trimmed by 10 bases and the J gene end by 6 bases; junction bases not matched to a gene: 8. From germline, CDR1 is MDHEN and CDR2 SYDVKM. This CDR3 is CAKQSRGKTQYY. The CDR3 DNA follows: TGTGCCAAACAGAGCAGGGGGAAGACCCAGTACTAC.

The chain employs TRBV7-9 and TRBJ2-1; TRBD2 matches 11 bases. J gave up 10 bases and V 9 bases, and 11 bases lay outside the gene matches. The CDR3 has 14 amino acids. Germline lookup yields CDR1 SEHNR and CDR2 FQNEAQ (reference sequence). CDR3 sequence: CARLLAGEGKEQFF. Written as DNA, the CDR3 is TGTGCCAGACTACTAGCGGGAGAGGGAAAGGAGCAGTTCTTC.

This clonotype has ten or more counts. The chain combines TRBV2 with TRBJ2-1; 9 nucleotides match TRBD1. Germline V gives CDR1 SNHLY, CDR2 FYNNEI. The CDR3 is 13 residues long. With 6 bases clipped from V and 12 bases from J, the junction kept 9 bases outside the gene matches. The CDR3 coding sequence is TGTGCCAGCAGCGCGGACAGGGGAAGGGGGCAGTTCTTC. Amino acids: CASSADRGRGQFF.

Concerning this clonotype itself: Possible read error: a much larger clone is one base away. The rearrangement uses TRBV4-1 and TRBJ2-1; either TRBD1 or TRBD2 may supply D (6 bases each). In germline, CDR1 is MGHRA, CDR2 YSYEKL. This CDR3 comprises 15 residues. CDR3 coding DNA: TGCGCCAGCAGCTACGACCCAGGGGAGGTCAATGAGGAGTTCTTC. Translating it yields CASSYDPGEVNEEFF.

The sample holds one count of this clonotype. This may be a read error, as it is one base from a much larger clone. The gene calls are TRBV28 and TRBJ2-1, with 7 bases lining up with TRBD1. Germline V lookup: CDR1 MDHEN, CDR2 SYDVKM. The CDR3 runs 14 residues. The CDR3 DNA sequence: TGTGCCGGCAGTGACAGGGCCTCCTACAATGAGCAGTTCTTC. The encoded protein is CAGSDRASYNEQFF.

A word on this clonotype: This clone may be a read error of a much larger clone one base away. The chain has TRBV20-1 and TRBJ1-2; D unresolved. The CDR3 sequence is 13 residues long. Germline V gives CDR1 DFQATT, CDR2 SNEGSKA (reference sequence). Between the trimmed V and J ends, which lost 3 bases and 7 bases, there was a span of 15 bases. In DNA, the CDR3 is TGCAGTGCTAGCTCCCCGAGTAGGACTGGCTACACCTTC. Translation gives CSASSPSRTGYTF.

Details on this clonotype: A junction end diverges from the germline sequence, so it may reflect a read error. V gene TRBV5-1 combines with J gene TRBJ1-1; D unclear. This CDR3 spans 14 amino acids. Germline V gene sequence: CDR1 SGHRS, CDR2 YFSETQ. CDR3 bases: TGCGCCATCAGCTTGACGGGGTCGTACACTGAAGCTTTCTTT. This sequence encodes CAISLTGSYTEAFF.

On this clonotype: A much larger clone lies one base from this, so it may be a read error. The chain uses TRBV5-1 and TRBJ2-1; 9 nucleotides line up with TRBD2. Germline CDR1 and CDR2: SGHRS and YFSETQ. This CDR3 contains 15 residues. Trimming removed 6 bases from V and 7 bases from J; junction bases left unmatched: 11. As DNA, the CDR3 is TGCGCCAGCACCTCTCTAGCGGGATTTTCGAATGAGCAGTTCTTC. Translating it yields CASTSLAGFSNEQFF.

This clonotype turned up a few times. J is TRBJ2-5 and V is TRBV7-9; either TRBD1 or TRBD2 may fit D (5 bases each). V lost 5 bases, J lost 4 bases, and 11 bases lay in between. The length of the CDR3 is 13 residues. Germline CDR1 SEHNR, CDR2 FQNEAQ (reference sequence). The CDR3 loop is CASSTPGPETQYF. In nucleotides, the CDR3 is TGTGCCAGCAGCACCCCGGGGCCAGAGACCCAGTACTTC.

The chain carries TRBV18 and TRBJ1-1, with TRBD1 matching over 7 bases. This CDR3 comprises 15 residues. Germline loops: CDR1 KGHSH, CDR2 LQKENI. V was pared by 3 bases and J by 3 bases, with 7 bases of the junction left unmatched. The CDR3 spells CASSPNRGSDTEAFF. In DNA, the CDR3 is TGTGCCAGCTCACCCAACAGGGGTAGCGACACTGAAGCTTTCTTT.

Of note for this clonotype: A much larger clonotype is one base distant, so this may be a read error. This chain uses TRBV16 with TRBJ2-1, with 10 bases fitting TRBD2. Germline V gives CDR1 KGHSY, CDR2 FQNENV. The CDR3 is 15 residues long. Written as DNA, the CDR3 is TGTGCCAGCAGCCAACTAGCGGGAGTAGGTAATGAGAAGTTCTTC. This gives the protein CASSQLAGVGNEKFF.

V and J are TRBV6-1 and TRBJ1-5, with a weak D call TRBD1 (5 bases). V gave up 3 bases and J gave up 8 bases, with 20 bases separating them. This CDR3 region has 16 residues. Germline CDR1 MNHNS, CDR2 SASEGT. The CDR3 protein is CASSEPNHRFAKPQHF. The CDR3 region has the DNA TGTGCCAGCAGTGAGCCAAACCACAGGTTCGCGAAGCCCCAGCATTTT.

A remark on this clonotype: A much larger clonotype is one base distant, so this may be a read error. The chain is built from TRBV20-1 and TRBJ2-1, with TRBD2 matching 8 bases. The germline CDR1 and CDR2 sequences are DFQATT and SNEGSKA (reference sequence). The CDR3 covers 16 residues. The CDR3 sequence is CGAHSGTRVGVNEQFF. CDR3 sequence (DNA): TGCGGTGCTCACTCCGGGACTAGGGTTGGGGTTAATGAGCAGTTCTTC.

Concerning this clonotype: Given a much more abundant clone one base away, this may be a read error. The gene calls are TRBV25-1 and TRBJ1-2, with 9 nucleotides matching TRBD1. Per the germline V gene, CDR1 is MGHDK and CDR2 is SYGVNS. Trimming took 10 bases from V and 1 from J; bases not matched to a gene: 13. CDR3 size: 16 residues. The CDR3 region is CAIPWTGVTLNYGYTF. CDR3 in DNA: TGTGCCATCCCCTGGACAGGGGTCACCCTTAACTATGGCTACACCTTC.

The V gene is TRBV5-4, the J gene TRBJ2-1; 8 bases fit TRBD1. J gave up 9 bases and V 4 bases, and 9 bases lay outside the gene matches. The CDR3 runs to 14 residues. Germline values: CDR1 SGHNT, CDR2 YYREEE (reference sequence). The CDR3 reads CASSIRTGGAEQFF. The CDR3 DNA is TGTGCCAGCAGCATACGAACAGGGGGTGCTGAGCAGTTCTTC.

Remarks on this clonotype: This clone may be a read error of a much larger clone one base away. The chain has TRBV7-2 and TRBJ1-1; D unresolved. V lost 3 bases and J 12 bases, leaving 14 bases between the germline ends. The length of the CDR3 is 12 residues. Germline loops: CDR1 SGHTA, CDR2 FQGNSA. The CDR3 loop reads CASSFSVSESFF. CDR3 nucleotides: TGTGCCAGCAGCTTCTCAGTCAGCGAATCTTTCTTT.

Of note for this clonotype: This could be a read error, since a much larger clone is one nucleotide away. The CDR3 spells CASIKGQSNTIYF. The CDR3 DNA follows: TGTGCCAGCATTAAGGGCCAATCCAATACCATATATTTT. This chain uses TRBV2 with TRBJ1-3; D ambiguous. With 7 bases removed from V and 10 bases from J, the gap between germline ends came to 17 bases. The CDR3 is 13 amino acids. Germline values: CDR1 SNHLY, CDR2 FYNNEI.

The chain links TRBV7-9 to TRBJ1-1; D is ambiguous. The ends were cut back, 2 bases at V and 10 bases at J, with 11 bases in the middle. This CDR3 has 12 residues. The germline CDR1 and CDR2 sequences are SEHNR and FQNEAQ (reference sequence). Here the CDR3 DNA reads TGTGCCAGCAGCTTATCGTCGCCTGTAGCTTTCTTT. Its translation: CASSLSSPVAFF. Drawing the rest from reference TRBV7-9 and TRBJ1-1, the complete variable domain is DTGVSQNPRHKITKRGQNVTFRCDPISEHNRLYWYRQTLGQGPEFLTYFQNEAQLEKSRLLSDRFSAERPKGSFSTLEIQRTEQGDSAMYLCASSLSSPVAFFGQGTRLTVV.

The CDR3 is CASSEDRGVNEQFF. The DNA for the CDR3 is TGTGCCAGCAGTGAGGACAGGGGAGTCAATGAGCAGTTCTTC. The V call is TRBV25-1, the J call TRBJ2-1; 9 positions match TRBD1. This CDR3 has 14 residues. With 3 bases clipped from V and 6 bases from J, the junction kept 3 bases outside the gene matches. Germline-derived CDR1 and CDR2 are MGHDK and SYGVNS.

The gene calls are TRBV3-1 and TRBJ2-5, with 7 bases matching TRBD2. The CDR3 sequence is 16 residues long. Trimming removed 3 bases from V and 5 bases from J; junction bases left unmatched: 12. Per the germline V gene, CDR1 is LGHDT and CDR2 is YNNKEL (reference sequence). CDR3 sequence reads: CASSHQRAGNVETQYF. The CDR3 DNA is TGTGCCAGCAGCCATCAGAGAGCGGGAAACGTGGAGACCCAGTACTTC.

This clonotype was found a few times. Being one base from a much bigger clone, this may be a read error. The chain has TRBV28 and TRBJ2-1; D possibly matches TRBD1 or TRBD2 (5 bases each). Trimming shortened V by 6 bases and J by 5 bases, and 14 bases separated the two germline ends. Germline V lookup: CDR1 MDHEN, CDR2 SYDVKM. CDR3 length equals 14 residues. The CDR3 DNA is TGTGCCAGCAGATCCGGGAAAGGGGACAATGAGCAGTTCTTC. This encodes CASRSGKGDNEQFF. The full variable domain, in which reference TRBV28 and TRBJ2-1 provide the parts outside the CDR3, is DVKVTQSSRYLVKRTGEKVFLECVQDMDHENMFWYRQDPGLGLRLIYFSYDVKMKEKGDIPEGYSVSREKKERFSLILESASTNQTSMYLCASRSGKGDNEQFFGPGTRLTVL.

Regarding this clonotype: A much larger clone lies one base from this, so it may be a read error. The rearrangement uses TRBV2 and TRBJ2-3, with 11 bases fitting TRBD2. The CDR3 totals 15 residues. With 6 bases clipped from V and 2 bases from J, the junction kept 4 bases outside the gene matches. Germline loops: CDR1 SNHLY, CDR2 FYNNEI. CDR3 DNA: TGTGCCAGCAGCCGACTAGCGGGGCTCACAGATACGCAGTATTTT. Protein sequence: CASSRLAGLTDTQYF.

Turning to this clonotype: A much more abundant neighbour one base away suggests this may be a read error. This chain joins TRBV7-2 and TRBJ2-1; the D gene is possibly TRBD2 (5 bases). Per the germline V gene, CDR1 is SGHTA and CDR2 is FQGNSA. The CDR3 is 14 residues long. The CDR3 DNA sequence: TGTGCCAGCAGCTTAGGGGGAGTGATCAATAAGCAGTTCTTC. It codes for CASSLGGVINKQFF.

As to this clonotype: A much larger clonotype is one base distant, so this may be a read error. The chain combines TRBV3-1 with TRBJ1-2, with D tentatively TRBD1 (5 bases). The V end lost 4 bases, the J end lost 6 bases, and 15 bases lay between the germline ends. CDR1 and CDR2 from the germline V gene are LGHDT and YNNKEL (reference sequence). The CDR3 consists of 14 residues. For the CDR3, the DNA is TGTGCCAGCAGCCTCCTAACCGGACAAAATGGCTACACCTTC. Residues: CASSLLTGQNGYTF.

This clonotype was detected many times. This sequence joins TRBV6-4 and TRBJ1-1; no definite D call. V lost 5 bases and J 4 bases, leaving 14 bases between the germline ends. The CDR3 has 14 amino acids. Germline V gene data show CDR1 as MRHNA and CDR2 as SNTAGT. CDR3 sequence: CASSKELRGTEAFF. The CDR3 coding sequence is TGTGCCAGCAGTAAGGAACTACGGGGCACTGAAGCTTTCTTT.

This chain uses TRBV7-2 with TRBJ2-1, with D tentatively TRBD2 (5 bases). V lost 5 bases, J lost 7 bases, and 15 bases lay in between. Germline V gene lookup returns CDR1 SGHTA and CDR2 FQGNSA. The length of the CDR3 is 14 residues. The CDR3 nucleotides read TGTGCCAGCAGCCCCATAGGGAGAGAGAATGAGCAGTTCTTC. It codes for CASSPIGRENEQFF.

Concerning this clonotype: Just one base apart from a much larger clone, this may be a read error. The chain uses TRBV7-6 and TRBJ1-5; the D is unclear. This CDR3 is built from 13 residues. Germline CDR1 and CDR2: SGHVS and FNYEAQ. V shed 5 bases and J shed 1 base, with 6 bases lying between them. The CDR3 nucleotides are TGTGCCAGCAGCCGACTGAGCAATCAGCCCCAGCATTTT. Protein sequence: CASSRLSNQPQHF.